This paragraph reports one T cell receptor (beta chain). Its matching antigen is unknown. This entry comes from a study of blood T cells in healthy people across ages. Each sample yielded at least 6 million isolated PBMCs. This CDR3 region has 15 residues. Per germline, CDR1 SEHNR and CDR2 FQNEAQ (reference sequence). Trimming took 5 bases from V and 1 from J, leaving 13 bases between them. Whole-study results and caveats: CMV status of donors was not determined, possibly confounding expanded clonotype changes.

A sample-barcoded 5' primer and a J-beta primer mix were used in a second PCR of roughly 6 to 11 cycles. TCRdb re-derived calls from the 5' RACE reads in MiXCR, one entry per CDR3 protein. The sample contains about 800,000 distinct CDR3 sequences, more than 45% of which appear only once. The V and J genes are TRBV7-9 and TRBJ2-3; the D gene is possibly TRBD2 (5 bases). This clonotype originated in a man aged 25 to 40 in good health. The specimen sequenced was blood. The DNA for the CDR3 is TGTGCCAGCAGCCCCGAGAGGGTCGGCACAGATACGCAGTATTTT. Its protein is CASSPERVGTDTQYF.